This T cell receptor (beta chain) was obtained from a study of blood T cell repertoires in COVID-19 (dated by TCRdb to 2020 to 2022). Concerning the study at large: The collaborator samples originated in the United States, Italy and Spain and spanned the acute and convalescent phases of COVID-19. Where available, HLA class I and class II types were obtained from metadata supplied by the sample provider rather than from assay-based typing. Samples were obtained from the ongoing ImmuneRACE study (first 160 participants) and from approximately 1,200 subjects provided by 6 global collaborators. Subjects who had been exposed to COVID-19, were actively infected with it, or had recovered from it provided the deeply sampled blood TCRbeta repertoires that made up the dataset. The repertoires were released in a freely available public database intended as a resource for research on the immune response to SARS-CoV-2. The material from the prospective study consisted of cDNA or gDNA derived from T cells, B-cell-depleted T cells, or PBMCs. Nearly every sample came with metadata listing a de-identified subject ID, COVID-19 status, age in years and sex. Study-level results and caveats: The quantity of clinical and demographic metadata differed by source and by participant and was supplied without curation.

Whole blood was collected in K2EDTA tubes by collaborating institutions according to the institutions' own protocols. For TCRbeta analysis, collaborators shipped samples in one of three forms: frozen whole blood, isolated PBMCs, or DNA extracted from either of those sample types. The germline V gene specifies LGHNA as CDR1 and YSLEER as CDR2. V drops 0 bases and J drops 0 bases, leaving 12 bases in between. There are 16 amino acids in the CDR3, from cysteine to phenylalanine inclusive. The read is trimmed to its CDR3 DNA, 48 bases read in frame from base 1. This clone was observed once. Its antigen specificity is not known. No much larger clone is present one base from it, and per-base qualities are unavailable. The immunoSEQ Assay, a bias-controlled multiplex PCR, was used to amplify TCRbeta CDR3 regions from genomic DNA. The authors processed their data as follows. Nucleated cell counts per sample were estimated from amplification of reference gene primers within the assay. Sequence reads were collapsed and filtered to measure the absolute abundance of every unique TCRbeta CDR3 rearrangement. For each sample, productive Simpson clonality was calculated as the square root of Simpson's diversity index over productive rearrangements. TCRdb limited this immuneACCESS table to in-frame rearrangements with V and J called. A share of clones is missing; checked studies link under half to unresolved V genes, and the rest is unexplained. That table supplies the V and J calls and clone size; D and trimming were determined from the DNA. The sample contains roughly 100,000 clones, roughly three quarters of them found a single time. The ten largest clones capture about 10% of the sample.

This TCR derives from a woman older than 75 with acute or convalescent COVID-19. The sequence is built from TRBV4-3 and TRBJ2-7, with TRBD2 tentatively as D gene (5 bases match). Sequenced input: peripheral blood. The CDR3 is CASSQDDGMSSYEQYF. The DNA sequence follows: TGCGCCAGCAGCCAAGATGACGGGATGAGCTCCTACGAGCAGTACTTC.